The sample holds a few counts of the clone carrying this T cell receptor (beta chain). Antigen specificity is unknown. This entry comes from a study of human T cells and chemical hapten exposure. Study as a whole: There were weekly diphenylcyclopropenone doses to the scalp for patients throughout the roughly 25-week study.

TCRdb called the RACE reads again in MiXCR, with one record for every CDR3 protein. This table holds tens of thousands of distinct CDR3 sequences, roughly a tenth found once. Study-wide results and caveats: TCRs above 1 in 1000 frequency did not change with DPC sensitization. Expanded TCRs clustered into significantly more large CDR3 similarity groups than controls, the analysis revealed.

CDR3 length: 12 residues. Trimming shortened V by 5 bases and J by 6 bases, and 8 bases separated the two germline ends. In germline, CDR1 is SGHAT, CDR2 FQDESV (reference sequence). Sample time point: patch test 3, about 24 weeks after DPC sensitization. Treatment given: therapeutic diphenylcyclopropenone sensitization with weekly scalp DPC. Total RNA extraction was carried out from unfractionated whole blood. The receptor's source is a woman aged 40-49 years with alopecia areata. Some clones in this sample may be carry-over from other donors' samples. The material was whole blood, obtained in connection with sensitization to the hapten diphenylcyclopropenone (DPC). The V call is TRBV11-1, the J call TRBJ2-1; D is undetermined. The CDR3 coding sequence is TGTGCCAGCAGCCCTTTAGGCAATGAGCAGTTCTTC. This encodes CASSPLGNEQFF. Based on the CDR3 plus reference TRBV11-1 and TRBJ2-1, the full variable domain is EAEVAQSPRYKITEKSQAVAFWCDPISGHATLYWYRQILGQGPELLVQFQDESVVDDSQLPKDRFSAERLKGVDSTLKIQPAELGDSAMYLCASSPLGNEQFFGPGTRLTVL.